This TCR beta chain was identified during a study of blood T cells in healthy people across ages (dated by TCRdb to the mid-2010s). At the level of the whole study: In model experiments, template switching captured about one uniquely barcoded TCR beta cDNA molecule for every two T cells. To track age-related changes in TCR beta repertoire diversity, the study relied on deep sequencing normalized with unique cDNA molecular identifiers. The donors were divided into four age groups: young (average about 16 years), middle-aged (around 41), aged (around 67) and long-lived (about 79). For two donors (one aged 18 to 30 and one aged 80 or older), the study analyzed two additional independent replicas of 1 million unique cDNA reads from the same blood draw.

Library method: 5' RACE. The sequencer was an Illumina HiSeq 2500. The second PCR ran for roughly 6 to 11 cycles and used a J-beta primer mix along with a sample-barcoded 5' primer. A unique molecular identifier was introduced onto each TCR beta cDNA molecule by a template-switch 5' adaptor carrying 12 random nucleotides. Each sample yielded at least 3 million CDR3-containing paired-end reads. The Mint cDNA synthesis kit, primed by a TRBC-specific oligonucleotide, was used to synthesize first-strand cDNA from all RNA. Following uracil-DNA glycosylase treatment, a first 18-cycle PCR with universal primers M1SS and BC2_uni_R was performed on all cDNA. The authors' analysis ran thus. For normalization, 1 million high-quality reads were randomly selected from each sample, with every read carrying a distinct molecular identifier. Reads with shared molecular identifiers were discarded instead of being binned into consensus sequences. MiTCR, run with a Q25 quality threshold and the strictest error-elimination algorithm, handled CDR3 identification, clonotype clustering and error correction. A nonparametric unseen species model with Euler transformation was used to estimate lower-bound total TCR beta diversity. TCRdb reanalyzed the raw reads on its own, using fastp at Q25 for trimming and MiXCR for clone calling, and kept in-frame beta chains. Rows are combined by CDR3 protein, so each entry shows the most common genes and DNA. The V and J calls and clone size come from TCRdb's table, not from the authors' own analysis. Recorded for this sample are around 990,000 distinct CDR3 sequences; roughly 24% of them occurred a single time. The ten largest clones capture approximately 0.75% of the sample.

Donors were approximately 42 systemically healthy Caucasian individuals from Russia aged roughly 6 to 95 years. About 9.8 milliliters of peripheral blood were drawn from each donor into EDTA-treated Vacutainer tubes. PBMCs were isolated by Ficoll-Paque density-gradient centrifugation, with at least 7 million obtained per sample. Trizol reagent was used to extract total RNA from PBMCs, with at least 6 micrograms per sample. Naive CD45RAhigh/CD27high T cell percentages were measured by flow cytometry on a PBMC aliquot from every donor. Points the paper makes about the study in general: Compared with the aged group, more naive CD4+ T cells, fewer expanded clones and increased TCR diversity were shown by the long-lived group, suggesting age selection. Since profiling was done on bulk unsorted PBMCs, naive and antigen-experienced compartments could not be conclusively compared. Estimates of total diversity from one million sequenced T cells were regarded as lower bounds and underestimates. As age increased, observed TCR beta diversity per million T cells dropped in a roughly linear way, and a significant reduction was already evident by age 40. Because donor CMV infection status was unknown, age-related changes in expanded clonotypes were potentially confounded. There was a strong correlation between observed TCR beta diversity and the percentage of naive T cells measured by flow cytometry.

Worth noting for this clonotype: The specificity of this receptor is unknown. Qualities for individual bases were not recorded, and no much larger clone is one base off.

Between the V and J ends, shortened by 8 bases and 0 bases respectively, the junction contains 15 bases. The CDR3 has 15 amino acids, counting the end cysteine and phenylalanine. The kept DNA is CDR3 alone, 45 bases in frame from the first base. Looking up the germline V gene yields CDR1 SGDLS and CDR2 YYNGEE. The same sample was also used in a study of T cells of mothers and their children. As described in the second report: Nine systemically healthy Caucasian individuals, comprising three mothers and their six children, were included as donors. cDNA synthesis used all of the extracted RNA, with around 1.6 ug of RNA in each 15 ul reaction. In the second PCR, the M1S primer introduced both the sample barcodes and 2-4 random nucleotides. Over 9.5 million TCR beta CDR3 reads were obtained for each mother, and millions of reads were obtained for each child. Thymic selection similarly shapes TCR recombination output in related and unrelated pairs, with minor effect from inherited differences. Related mother-child pairs always showed normalized repertoire overlap that was slightly higher than in unrelated mother-child pairs, though the difference was never significant. With a sensitivity of approximately 100 clones per million clonotypes, no persistent microchimeric T cell clones were detected. Deep NGS was used in the study to compare the TCR beta repertoires of mothers and children and to look for features that separate related mother-child pairs from unrelated individuals. On average, the children were about 12 +/- 4 years old, while the mothers were around 40 +/- 4 years old. After adapter ligation with NEBNext reagents, the libraries were sequenced on Illumina HiSeq 2000 with 100+100 nt paired-end reads. Mother and child libraries were prepared a month apart and sequenced in separate runs to prevent cross-contamination. For each donor, somewhere between about 500,000 and 2,300,000 distinct TCR beta clonotypes were identified. Naive TCR beta clonotypes were estimated from low-frequency clonotypes matched to each donor's FACS-determined naive share, without sorting.

This sequence was found in a girl aged 2 to 10 in good health. Sequenced input: blood. Recombination joined TRBV9 with TRBJ2-1; 5 matching bases give a weak D call of TRBD2. The CDR3 reads as follows: CASTPSGVSYNEQFF. The nucleotide sequence is given as TGTGCCAGTACACCGTCCGGGGTCTCCTACAATGAGCAGTTCTTC. The variable domain in full, with residues beyond the CDR3 obtained from the reference TRBV9 and TRBJ2-1 genes, is DSGVTQTPKHLITATGQRVTLRCSPRSGDLSVYWYQQSLDQGLQFLIQYYNGEERAKGNILERFSAQQFPDLHSELNLSSLELGDSALYFCASTPSGVSYNEQFFGPGTRLTVL.